What follows are 9 T cell receptor beta chains derived from one specimen sequenced in a study of OX40 agonist ivuxolimab in advanced cancers. Only in-frame clones appear in the TCRdb table, and some are missing; sequencing was by immunoSEQ multiplex PCR. This sample has tens of thousands of clones, with about 90% found just once. Material: CD4+ or CD8+ T cells sorted from blood, obtained in a trial of the OX40 agonist ivuxolimab. These receptors were obtained from an adult with an advanced solid tumor such as melanoma, head and neck, liver or kidney cancer.

The rearrangement links TRBV6-1 to TRBJ2-3; 12 nucleotides agree with TRBD1. CDR1 is MNHNS, CDR2 SASEGT, per germline. The length of the CDR3 is 15 residues. The trim removed 3 bases at V and 5 bases at J, leaving 3 bases unmatched. The CDR3: CASSEGQGAVDTQYF. The CDR3 DNA follows: TGTGCCAGCAGTGAGGGACAGGGGGCTGTAGATACGCAGTATTTT.

The chain joins TRBV6-1 to TRBJ2-7; D unresolved. This CDR3 has 15 amino acids. The germline V gene encodes CDR1 MNHNS and CDR2 SASEGT. Trimming removed 7 bases at V and 4 bases at J, with 20 bases between. The CDR3, as DNA: TGTGCCAGCATATTCGGACGGATGTCGGCTTACGAGCAGTACTTC. Protein product: CASIFGRMSAYEQYF.

The CDR3 sequence: CASSPGTSAYNEQFF. CDR3 nucleotide sequence: TGTGCCAGCAGTCCCGGGACTTCTGCCTACAATGAGCAGTTCTTC. The chain joins TRBV11-3 to TRBJ2-1; possibly TRBD2 for D (6 bases). From germline, CDR1 is SGHNT and CDR2 YENEEA. With 6 bases removed from V and 2 bases from J, the gap between germline ends came to 14 bases. The CDR3 consists of 15 residues.

The chain couples TRBV7-9 to TRBJ1-2, with D possibly TRBD1 on 6 matching bases. V lost 5 bases and J lost 4, with 20 bases in between. CDR3 size: 16 residues. Germline CDR1 and CDR2: SEHNR and FQNEAQ (reference sequence). The CDR3 nucleotides read TGTGCCAGCAGCCTTCAGGGGATGCCCCTCTCCTATGGCTACACCTTC. Its translation is CASSLQGMPLSYGYTF.

The chain joins TRBV9 to TRBJ2-1, with 8 bases aligning to TRBD1. Germline CDR1 is SGDLS and CDR2 is YYNGEE. Trimming took 0 bases from V and 7 from J; bases not matched to a gene: 6. This CDR3 spans 15 amino acids. The CDR3 here is CASSVELRGPNEQFF. Here the CDR3 DNA reads TGTGCCAGCAGCGTAGAGCTCAGGGGGCCGAATGAGCAGTTCTTC.

The chain employs TRBV21-1 and TRBJ2-7; no DNA check was done on the table's D call, TRBD1. TRBV21-1 has pseudogene status. The CDR3 has 15 residues. The CDR3 is CASSPRTGLFYEQYF. The CDR3 nucleotides are TGTGCCAGCAGCCCTCGGACAGGGCTCTTCTACGAGCAGTACTTC.

The chain's CDR3 is CASSIGNINQPQHF. The DNA of the CDR3 is TGTGCCAGTAGTATTGGGAATATCAATCAGCCCCAGCATTTT. V usage is TRBV19 and J usage is TRBJ1-5; D remains unclear. V was clipped by 3 bases and J by 3 bases, with 9 bases between them. The germline V gene has CDR1 LNHDA and CDR2 SQIVND (reference sequence). CDR3 length: 14 residues.

The chain joins TRBV5-4 to TRBJ1-3; no definite D call. Germline CDR1 reads SGHNT; CDR2 reads YYREEE (reference sequence). The V end was cut by 1 base, the J end by 8 bases, with 13 bases between. The CDR3 covers 14 residues. CDR3 nucleotide sequence: TGTGCCAGCAGCTTGCGGGAAGTGGCAGACACCATATATTTT. Amino acids: CASSLREVADTIYF.

The V gene is TRBV28, the J gene TRBJ2-5; D is possibly TRBD2 (5 bases). Germline V gives CDR1 MDHEN, CDR2 SYDVKM. The CDR3 extends over 15 amino acids. The germline V and J ends were trimmed by 6 bases and 7 bases, with 21 bases remaining between them. The CDR3 sequence is CASRTLQTHEGTQYF. CDR3 nucleotides: TGTGCCAGCAGAACCCTCCAGACTCATGAGGGGACCCAGTACTTC.